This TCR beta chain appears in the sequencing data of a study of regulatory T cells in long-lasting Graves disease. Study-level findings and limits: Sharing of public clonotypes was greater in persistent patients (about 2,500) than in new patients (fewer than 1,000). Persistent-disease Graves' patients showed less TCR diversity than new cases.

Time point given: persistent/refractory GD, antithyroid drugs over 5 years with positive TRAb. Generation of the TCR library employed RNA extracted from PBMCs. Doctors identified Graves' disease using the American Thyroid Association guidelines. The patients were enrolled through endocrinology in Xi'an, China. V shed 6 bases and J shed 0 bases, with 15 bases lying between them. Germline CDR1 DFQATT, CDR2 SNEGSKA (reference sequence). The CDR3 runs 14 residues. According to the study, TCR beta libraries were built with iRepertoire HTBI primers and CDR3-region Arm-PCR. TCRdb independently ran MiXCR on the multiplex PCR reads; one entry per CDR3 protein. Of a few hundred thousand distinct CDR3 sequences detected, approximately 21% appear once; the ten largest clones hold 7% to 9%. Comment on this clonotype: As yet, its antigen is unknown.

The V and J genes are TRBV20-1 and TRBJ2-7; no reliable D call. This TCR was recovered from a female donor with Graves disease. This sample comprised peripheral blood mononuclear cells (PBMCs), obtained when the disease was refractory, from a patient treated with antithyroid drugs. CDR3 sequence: CSANPPVLSYEQYF. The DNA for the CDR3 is TGCAGTGCGAACCCCCCTGTACTCTCCTACGAGCAGTACTTC.